This TCR beta chain was recorded in a study of cytomegalovirus exposure and HLA in healthy donors. Germline-derived CDR1 and CDR2 are MNHEY and SVGAGI. V lost 2 bases to trimming and J lost 1 base; unmatched junction nucleotides: 3. The CDR3 consists of 15 residues. PCR amplification relied on 60 Vbeta primers (plus 13 Jbeta primers). Profiled with immunoSEQ multiplex PCR; TCRdb holds only in-frame clones, not every one. The sample includes roughly 130,000 clones, around 80% of them seen just once. Whole-study findings and limits: There were a few CMV-associated chains whose specificity for CMV antigens was confirmed in vitro. Looking again later, the authors saw that most CMV-associated TCR beta chains seemed HLA-restricted. The HLA-A and HLA-B alleles of most subjects were reportedly predicted accurately from TCR beta sequences. Data from an earlier analysis indicated that most TCR beta V segments were productive either about 90% or about 30% of the time.

With respect to this clone: Its antigen is currently unknown. In the same sample, other DNA sequences code for this CDR3.

This TCR was recovered from a male donor in good health and CMV-seropositive. Sequencing used PBMCs. The rearrangement links TRBV6-5 to TRBJ2-7; 9 nucleotides line up with TRBD2. CDR3 DNA sequence: TGTGCCAGCAGTTACAGCGGGGGGTCATCCTACGAGCAGTACTTC. It codes for CASSYSGGSSYEQYF.